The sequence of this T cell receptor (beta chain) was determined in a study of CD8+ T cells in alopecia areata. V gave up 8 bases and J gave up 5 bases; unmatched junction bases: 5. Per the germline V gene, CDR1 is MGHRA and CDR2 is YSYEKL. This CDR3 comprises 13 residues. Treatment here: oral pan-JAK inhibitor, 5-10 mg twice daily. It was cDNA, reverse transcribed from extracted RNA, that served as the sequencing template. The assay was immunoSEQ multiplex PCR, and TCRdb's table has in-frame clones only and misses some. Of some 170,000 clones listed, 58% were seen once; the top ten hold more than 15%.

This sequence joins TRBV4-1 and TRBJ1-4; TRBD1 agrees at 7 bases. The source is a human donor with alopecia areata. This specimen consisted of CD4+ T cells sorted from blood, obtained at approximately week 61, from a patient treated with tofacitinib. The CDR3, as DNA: TGCGCCAGCCAACAGGGGAGGAATGAAAAACTGTTTTTT. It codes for CASQQGRNEKLFF.